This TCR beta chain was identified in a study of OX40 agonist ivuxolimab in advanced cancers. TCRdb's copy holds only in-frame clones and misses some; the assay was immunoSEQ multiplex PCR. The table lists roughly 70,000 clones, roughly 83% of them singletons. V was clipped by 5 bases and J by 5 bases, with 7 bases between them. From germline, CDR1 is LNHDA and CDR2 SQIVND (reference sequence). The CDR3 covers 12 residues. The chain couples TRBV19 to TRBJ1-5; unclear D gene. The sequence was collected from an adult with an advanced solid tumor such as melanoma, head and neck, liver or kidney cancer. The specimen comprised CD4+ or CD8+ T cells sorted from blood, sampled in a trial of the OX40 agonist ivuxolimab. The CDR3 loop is CASSLEYQPQHF. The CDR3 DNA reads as TGTGCCAGTAGTCTGGAGTATCAGCCCCAGCATTTT.